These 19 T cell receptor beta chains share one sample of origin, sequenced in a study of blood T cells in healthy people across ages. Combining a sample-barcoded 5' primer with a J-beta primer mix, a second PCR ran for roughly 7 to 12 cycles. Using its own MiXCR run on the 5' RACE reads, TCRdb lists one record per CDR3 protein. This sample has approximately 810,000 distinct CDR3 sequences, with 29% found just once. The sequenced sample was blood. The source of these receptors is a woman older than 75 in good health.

The CDR3 loop is CAWSERNRLLGTDTQYF. CDR3 coding DNA: TGTGCCTGGAGTGAAAGGAACCGTCTCTTGGGGACAGATACGCAGTATTTT. The chain combines TRBV30 with TRBJ2-3; D gene unclear. Per germline, CDR1 GTSNPN and CDR2 SVGIG (reference sequence). V lost 1 base and J 3 bases, leaving 20 bases between the germline ends. The CDR3 extends over 17 amino acids.

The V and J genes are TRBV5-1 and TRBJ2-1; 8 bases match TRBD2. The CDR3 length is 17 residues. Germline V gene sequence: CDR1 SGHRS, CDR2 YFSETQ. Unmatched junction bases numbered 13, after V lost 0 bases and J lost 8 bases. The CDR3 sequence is CASSLGGGGHVRDEQFF. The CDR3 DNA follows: TGCGCCAGCAGCTTGGGCGGCGGGGGGCATGTTAGGGATGAGCAGTTCTTC.

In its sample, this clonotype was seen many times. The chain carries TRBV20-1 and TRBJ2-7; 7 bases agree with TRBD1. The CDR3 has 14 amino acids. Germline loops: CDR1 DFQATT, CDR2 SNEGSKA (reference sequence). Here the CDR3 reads CSCPAGTVSYEQYF. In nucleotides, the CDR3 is TGCAGCTGCCCCGCCGGGACAGTCTCCTACGAGCAGTACTTC.

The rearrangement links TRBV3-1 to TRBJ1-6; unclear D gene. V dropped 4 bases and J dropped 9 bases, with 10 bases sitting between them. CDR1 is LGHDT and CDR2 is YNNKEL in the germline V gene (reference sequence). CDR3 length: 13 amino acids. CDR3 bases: TGTGCCAGCAGCCCGAGGGATGGTTCACCCCTCCACTTT. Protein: CASSPRDGSPLHF. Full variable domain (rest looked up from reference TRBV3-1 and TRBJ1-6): DTAVSQTPKYLVTQMGNDKSIKCEQNLGHDTMYWYKQDSKKFLKIMFSYNNKELIINETVPNRFSPKSPDKAHLNLHINSLELGDSAVYFCASSPRDGSPLHFGNGTRLTVT.

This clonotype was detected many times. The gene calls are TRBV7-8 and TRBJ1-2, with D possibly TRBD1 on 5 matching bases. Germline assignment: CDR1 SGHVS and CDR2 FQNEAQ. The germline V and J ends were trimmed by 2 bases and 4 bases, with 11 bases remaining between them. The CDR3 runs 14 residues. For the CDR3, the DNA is TGTGCCAGCAGCTTATCTCAGGGCGGCTATGGCTACACCTTC. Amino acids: CASSLSQGGYGYTF.

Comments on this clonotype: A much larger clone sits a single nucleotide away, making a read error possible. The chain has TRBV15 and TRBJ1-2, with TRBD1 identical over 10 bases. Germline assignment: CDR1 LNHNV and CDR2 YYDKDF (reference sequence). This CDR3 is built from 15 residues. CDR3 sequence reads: CATSRGQGAVYGYAF. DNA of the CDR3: TGTGCCACCAGCAGAGGACAGGGGGCTGTTTATGGCTACGCCTTC.

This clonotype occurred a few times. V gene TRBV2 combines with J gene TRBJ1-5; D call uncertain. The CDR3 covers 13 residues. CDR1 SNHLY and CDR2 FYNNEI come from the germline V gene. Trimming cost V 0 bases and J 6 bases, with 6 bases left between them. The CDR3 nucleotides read TGTGCCAGCAGTGAAGCGCTTGGTCAGCCCCAGCATTTT. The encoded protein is CASSEALGQPQHF.

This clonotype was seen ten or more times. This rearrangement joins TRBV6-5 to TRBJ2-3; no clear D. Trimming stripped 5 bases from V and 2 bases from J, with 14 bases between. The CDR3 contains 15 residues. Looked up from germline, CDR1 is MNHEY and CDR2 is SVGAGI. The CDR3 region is CASSPMLGITDTQYF. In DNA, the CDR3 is TGTGCCAGCAGTCCGATGCTAGGAATCACAGATACGCAGTATTTT.

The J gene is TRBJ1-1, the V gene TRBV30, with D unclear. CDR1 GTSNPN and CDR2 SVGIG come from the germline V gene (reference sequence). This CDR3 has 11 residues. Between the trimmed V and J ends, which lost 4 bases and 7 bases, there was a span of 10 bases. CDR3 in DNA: TGTGCCTGGAATCGGGATGGTGAAGCTTTCTTT. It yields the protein CAWNRDGEAFF.

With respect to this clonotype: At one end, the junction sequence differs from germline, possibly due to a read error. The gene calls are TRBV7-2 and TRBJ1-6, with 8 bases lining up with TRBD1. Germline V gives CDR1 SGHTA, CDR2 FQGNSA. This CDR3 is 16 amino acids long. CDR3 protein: CASSLRAGGSNSPPHF. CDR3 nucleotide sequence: TGTGCCAGCAGCTTAAGGGCAGGGGGCTCGAATTCACCCCCCCACTTT.

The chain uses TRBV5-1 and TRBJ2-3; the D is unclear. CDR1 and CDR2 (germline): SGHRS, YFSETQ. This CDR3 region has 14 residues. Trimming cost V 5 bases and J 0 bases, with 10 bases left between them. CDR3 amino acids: CASRRTTSTDTQYF. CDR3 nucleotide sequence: TGCGCCAGCAGACGAACAACTAGCACAGATACGCAGTATTTT.

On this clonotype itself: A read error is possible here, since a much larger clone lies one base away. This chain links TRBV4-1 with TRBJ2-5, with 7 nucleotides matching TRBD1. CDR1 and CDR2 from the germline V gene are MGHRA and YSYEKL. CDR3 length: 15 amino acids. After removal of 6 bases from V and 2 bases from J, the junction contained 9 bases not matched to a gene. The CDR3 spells CASRRTTTGQETQYF. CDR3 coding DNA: TGCGCCAGCAGACGCACCACGACAGGGCAAGAGACCCAGTACTTC.

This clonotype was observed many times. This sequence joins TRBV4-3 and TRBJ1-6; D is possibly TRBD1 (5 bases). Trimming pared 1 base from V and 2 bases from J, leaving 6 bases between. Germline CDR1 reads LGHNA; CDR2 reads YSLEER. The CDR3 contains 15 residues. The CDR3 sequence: CASSQGTTYNSPLHF. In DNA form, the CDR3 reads TGCGCCAGCAGCCAAGGGACAACCTATAATTCACCCCTCCACTTT.

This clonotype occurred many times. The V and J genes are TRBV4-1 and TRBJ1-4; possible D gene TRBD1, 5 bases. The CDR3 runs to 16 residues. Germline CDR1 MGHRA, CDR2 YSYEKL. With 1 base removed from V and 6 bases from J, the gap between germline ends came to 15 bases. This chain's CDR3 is CASSQGEGQGHEKLFF. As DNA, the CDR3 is TGCGCCAGCAGCCAAGGCGAGGGGCAGGGTCATGAAAAACTGTTTTTT.

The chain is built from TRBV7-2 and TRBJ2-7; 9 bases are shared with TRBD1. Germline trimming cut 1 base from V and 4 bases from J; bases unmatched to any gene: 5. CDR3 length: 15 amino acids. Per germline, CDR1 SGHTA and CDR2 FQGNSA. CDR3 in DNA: TGTGCCAGCAGCTTAGGGACAGGGGATCAATACGAGCAGTACTTC. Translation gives CASSLGTGDQYEQYF.

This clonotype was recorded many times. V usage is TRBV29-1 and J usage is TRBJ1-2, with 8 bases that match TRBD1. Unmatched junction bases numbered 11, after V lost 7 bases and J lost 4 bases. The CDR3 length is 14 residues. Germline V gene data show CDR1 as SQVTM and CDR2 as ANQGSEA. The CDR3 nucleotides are TGCAGCGCAATGACCCCGGACAGGGTCTATGGCTACACCTTC. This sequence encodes CSAMTPDRVYGYTF.

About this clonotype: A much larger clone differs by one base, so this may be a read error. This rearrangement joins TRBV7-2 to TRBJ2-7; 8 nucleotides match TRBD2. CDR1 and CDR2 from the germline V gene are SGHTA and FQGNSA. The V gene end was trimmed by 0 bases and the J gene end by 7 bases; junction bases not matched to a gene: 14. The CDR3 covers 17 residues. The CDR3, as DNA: TGTGCCAGCAGCTTAGCAGGGGGACTAGTCGCATACAATGAGCAGTACTTC. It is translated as CASSLAGGLVAYNEQYF.

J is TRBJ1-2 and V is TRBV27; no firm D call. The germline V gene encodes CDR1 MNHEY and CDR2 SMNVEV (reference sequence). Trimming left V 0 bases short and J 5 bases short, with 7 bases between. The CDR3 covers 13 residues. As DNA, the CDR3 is TGTGCCAGCAGTTTATCCCTGGGGTATGGCTACACCTTC. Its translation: CASSLSLGYGYTF.

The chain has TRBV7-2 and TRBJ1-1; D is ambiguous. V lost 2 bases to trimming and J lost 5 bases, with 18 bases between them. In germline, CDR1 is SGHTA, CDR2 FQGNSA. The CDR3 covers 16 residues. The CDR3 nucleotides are TGTGCCAGCAGCTTAACTCCGACTCCTCGAGGGACTGAAGCTTTCTTT. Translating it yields CASSLTPTPRGTEAFF.